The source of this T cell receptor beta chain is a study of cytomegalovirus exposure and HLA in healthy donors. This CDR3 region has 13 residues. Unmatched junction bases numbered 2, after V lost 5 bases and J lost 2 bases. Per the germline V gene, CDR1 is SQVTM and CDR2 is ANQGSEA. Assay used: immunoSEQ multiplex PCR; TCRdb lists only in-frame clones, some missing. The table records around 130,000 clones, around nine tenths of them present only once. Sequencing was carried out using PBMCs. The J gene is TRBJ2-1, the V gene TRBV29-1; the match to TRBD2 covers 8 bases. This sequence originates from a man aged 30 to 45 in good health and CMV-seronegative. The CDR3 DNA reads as TGCAGCGTTCGGCGGGGGGCCTACAATGAGCAGTTCTTC. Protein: CSVRRGAYNEQFF.